This T cell receptor beta chain was captured in a study of siplizumab effects on memory and regulatory T cells. This table comes from immunoSEQ multiplex PCR, and its TCRdb copy is limited to in-frame clones, with some not included. The top ten clones hold less than 45% of a sample with 55,000 to 70,000 clones, approximately 95% of them seen once. V shed 2 bases and J shed 2 bases, with 4 bases lying between them. The CDR3 length is 11 residues. Germline values: CDR1 GTSNPN, CDR2 SVGIG (reference sequence). This clonotype originated in a human donor in good health. The rearrangement links TRBV30 to TRBJ2-7; D unresolved. Sequencing was carried out using CD8+ T cells sorted from blood. The CDR3, as DNA: TGTGCCTGGAGTAGGACCTACGAGCAGTACTTC. Encoded protein: CAWSRTYEQYF.